This TCR beta chain was sequenced in a study of blood T cell repertoires in COVID-19. Overall study: Specimens from acute and convalescent COVID-19 originated in the United States, Italy and Spain. PBMCs, B-cell-depleted T cells, or T cells were the source of the cDNA or gDNA that made up the material.

Data came from immunoSEQ multiplex PCR; TCRdb stores just in-frame clones and leaves some out. The table shows some 300,000 clones, with under 90% occurring only once. V trimming: 5 bases; J trimming: 1 base; junction bases outside the gene matches: 3. CDR3 length equals 15 residues. Germline V CDR1 and CDR2: SEHNR, FQNEAQ (reference sequence). Ages ranged from about 18 to 100 years, with residence in about 24 US areas. Sequencing used PBMCs or T cells enriched from blood (not recorded which). V gene TRBV7-9 combines with J gene TRBJ2-3; 10 bases line up with TRBD2. The sequence was obtained from a woman aged 45-65 years who had been exposed to COVID-19. The CDR3 sequence is CASSIGLAGTDTQYF. The CDR3 coding sequence is TGTGCCAGCAGCATAGGACTAGCGGGCACAGATACGCAGTATTTT.